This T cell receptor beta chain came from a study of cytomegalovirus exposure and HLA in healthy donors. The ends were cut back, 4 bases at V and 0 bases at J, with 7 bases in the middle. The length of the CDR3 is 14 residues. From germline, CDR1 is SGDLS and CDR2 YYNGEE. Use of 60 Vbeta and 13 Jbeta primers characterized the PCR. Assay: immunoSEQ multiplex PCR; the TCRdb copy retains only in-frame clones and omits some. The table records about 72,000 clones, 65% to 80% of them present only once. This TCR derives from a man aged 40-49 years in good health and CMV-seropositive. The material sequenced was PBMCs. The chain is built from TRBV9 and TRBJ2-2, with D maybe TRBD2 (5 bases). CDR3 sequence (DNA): TGTGCCAGCAGCTTAGCGTCGAACACCGGGGAGCTGTTTTTT. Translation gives CASSLASNTGELFF.